This TCR beta chain stems from a study of breast tumors, draining lymph nodes, adjacent tissues. CDR1 and CDR2 (germline): LNHDA, SQIVND (reference sequence). The V end was cut by 3 bases, the J end by 8 bases, with 14 bases between. CDR3 length: 14 residues. The lymph nodes were axillary draining lymph nodes from breast cancer patients. TCRdb independently ran MiXCR on the multiplex PCR reads; one entry per CDR3 protein. This table holds over 150,000 distinct CDR3 sequences, 30% to 35% found once. V and J are TRBV19 and TRBJ2-1, with a weak D call TRBD2 (6 bases). The sequence came from a female donor with breast cancer. Some clones in this sample may be carry-over from other donors' samples. The sequencing input was axillary lymph node tissue. Here the CDR3 reads CASSIRPGLDEQFF. The CDR3 bases are TGTGCCAGTAGTATCCGCCCGGGACTCGATGAGCAGTTCTTC.